The 29 T cell receptor beta chains given below trace back to one sample, sequenced in a study of PD-1 and CTLA-4 blockade in melanoma. Sequenced by immunoSEQ multiplex PCR; TCRdb stores in-frame clones only, minus some. Of around 21,000 clones listed, around 88% are singletons. The sequencing used CD8+ T cells from peripheral blood, collected before anti-PD-1 treatment. These receptors originate from a human donor with melanoma.

The chain carries TRBV25-1 and TRBJ2-1, with TRBD2 as a possible D gene (5 bases). Germline V gene data show CDR1 as MGHDK and CDR2 as SYGVNS. There are 15 residues in the CDR3. The V end lost 1 base, the J end lost 9 bases, and 16 bases lay between the germline ends. In DNA form, the CDR3 reads TGTGCCAGCAGTGAATCCGCTTCTAGCACGGGTGAGCAGTTCTTC. This codes for CASSESASSTGEQFF.

The rearrangement links TRBV5-1 to TRBJ2-3; D remains unclear. Germline values: CDR1 SGHRS, CDR2 YFSETQ. The ends were cut back, 0 bases at V and 2 bases at J, with 10 bases in the middle. The CDR3 is made up of 15 amino acids. CDR3 DNA: TGCGCCAGCAGCTTGGCGGGTCCCGTCACAGATACGCAGTATTTT. Residues: CASSLAGPVTDTQYF. The whole variable domain, remainder taken from reference TRBV5-1 and TRBJ2-3, is KAGVTQTPRYLIKTRGQQVTLSCSPISGHRSVSWYQQTPGQGLQFLFEYFSETQRNKGNFPGRFSGRQFSNSRSEMNVSTLELGDSALYLCASSLAGPVTDTQYFGPGTRLTVL.

The chain links TRBV6-5 to TRBJ1-2; the D gene is possibly TRBD1 (5 bases). Germline loops: CDR1 MNHEY, CDR2 SVGAGI. Trimming shortened V by 2 bases and J by 3 bases, and 7 bases separated the two germline ends. This CDR3 spans 13 amino acids. CDR3 protein: CASSYGGDYGYTF. CDR3 in DNA: TGTGCCAGCAGTTACGGGGGTGACTATGGCTACACCTTC.

This sequence joins TRBV6-5 and TRBJ2-7, with TRBD1 as a possible D gene (5 bases). The CDR3 totals 13 residues. From germline, CDR1 is MNHEY and CDR2 SVGAGI. Trimming stripped 3 bases from V and 4 bases from J, with 10 bases between. The CDR3 here is CASSYRQSYEQYF. CDR3 coding DNA: TGTGCCAGCAGTTATCGACAGTCTTACGAGCAGTACTTC.

V and J are TRBV6-5 and TRBJ2-5; perhaps TRBD1 as D (5 bases). Trimming shortened V by 4 bases and J by 3 bases, and 18 bases separated the two germline ends. Germline assignment: CDR1 MNHEY and CDR2 SVGAGI. CDR3 length: 16 residues. The CDR3 protein is CASSSTTDGNKETQYF. DNA for the CDR3: TGTGCCAGCAGTTCCACGACAGACGGAAATAAAGAGACCCAGTACTTC.

This chain links TRBV24-1 with TRBJ2-3; D remains ambiguous. The V and J ends lost 2 bases and 2 bases respectively, with 4 bases between them. The CDR3 consists of 13 residues. Germline V gene sequence: CDR1 KGHDR, CDR2 SFDVKD. This chain's CDR3 is CATSDSDTDTQYF. CDR3 sequence (DNA): TGTGCCACCAGTGATTCCGACACAGATACGCAGTATTTT.

The genes are TRBV18 and TRBJ1-2; the D is unclear. This CDR3 has 14 amino acids. The germline CDR1 and CDR2 sequences are KGHSH and LQKENI. Trimming left V 0 bases short and J 4 bases short, with 9 bases between. The CDR3 nucleotides are TGTGCCAGCTCACCACCGACGGAATCCTATGGCTACACCTTC. Translation gives CASSPPTESYGYTF. Full variable domain (missing parts from reference TRBV18 and TRBJ1-2): NAGVMQNPRHLVRRRGQEARLRCSPMKGHSHVYWYRQLPEEGLKFMVYLQKENIIDESGMPKERFSAEFPKEGPSILRIQQVVRGDSAAYFCASSPPTESYGYTFGSGTRLTVV.

The chain recombines TRBV4-3 with TRBJ1-5; 8 bases match TRBD1. Germline lookup yields CDR1 LGHNA and CDR2 YSLEER. This CDR3 is 17 amino acids long. The V segment lost 0 bases and the J segment 4 bases; nucleotides outside the gene matches: 8. The CDR3 region is CASSQDLAGGMNQPQHF. As DNA, the CDR3 is TGCGCCAGCAGCCAAGATTTGGCAGGGGGCATGAATCAGCCCCAGCATTTT.

The rearrangement joins TRBV6-6 to TRBJ2-7; D tentatively fits TRBD1 or TRBD2 (5 bases each). The CDR3 length is 13 residues. Germline CDR1 and CDR2: MNHNY and SVGAGI (reference sequence). Trimming cost V 4 bases and J 2 bases, with 9 bases left between them. The CDR3, as DNA: TGTGCCAGCAGTTCCAGGGAGACCTACGAGCAGTACTTC. Residues: CASSSRETYEQYF.

The V and J genes are TRBV19 and TRBJ1-4, with 7 bases fitting TRBD1. Unmatched junction bases numbered 11, after V lost 10 bases and J lost 0 bases. The CDR3 loop spans 16 amino acids. Germline values: CDR1 LNHDA, CDR2 SQIVND (reference sequence). CDR3 nucleotide sequence: TGTGCCACAAGAGAGACAGGGCTTGCAACTAATGAAAAACTGTTTTTT. Translated, it gives CATRETGLATNEKLFF.

The V call is TRBV29-1, the J call TRBJ1-2; weak D call: TRBD1 (6 bases). The CDR3 covers 13 residues. The germline V gene encodes CDR1 SQVTM and CDR2 ANQGSEA. V lost 0 bases and J lost 7, with 12 bases in between. CDR3 coding DNA: TGCAGCGTTGAAGAAACGGGGGGCACTGGCTACACCTTC. It specifies CSVEETGGTGYTF.

V is TRBV7-8 and J is TRBJ2-7; tentative D call: TRBD1 (6 bases). V was shortened by 2 bases and J by 5 bases, with 13 bases between the two germline ends. CDR1 and CDR2 (germline): SGHVS, FQNEAQ. The CDR3 is made up of 14 amino acids. The CDR3 spells CASSLLRGKNEQYF. In DNA, the CDR3 is TGTGCCAGCAGCTTACTCAGGGGTAAGAACGAGCAGTACTTC.

This chain joins TRBV5-6 and TRBJ2-7; 10 nucleotides line up with TRBD1. V dropped 3 bases and J dropped 4; count of bases not matched to a gene: 7. The length of the CDR3 is 15 residues. The germline V gene has CDR1 SGHDT and CDR2 YYEEEE. The CDR3 here is CASSWIGTGAYEQYF. The CDR3 coding sequence is TGTGCCAGCAGCTGGATAGGGACAGGGGCTTACGAGCAGTACTTC. The whole variable domain, filled in from reference TRBV5-6 and TRBJ2-7, reads DAGVTQSPTHLIKTRGQQVTLRCSPKSGHDTVSWYQQALGQGPQFIFQYYEEEERQRGNFPDRFSGHQFPNYSSELNVNALLLGDSALYLCASSWIGTGAYEQYFGPGTRLTVT.

The V call is TRBV7-9, the J call TRBJ2-5; perhaps TRBD1 as D (6 bases). The CDR3 length is 15 residues. V was shortened by 1 base and J by 1 base, with 10 bases between the two germline ends. The germline V gene has CDR1 SEHNR and CDR2 FQNEAQ (reference sequence). CDR3 protein: CASSLGDRIQETQYF. The CDR3 DNA follows: TGTGCCAGCAGCTTAGGTGACAGGATCCAAGAGACCCAGTACTTC.

The chain has TRBV27 and TRBJ1-1, with TRBD1 as a possible D gene (5 bases). The CDR3 consists of 13 residues. Germline V gene sequence: CDR1 MNHEY, CDR2 SMNVEV (reference sequence). V shed 4 bases and J shed 2 bases, with 8 bases lying between them. The CDR3 protein is CASSSGGNTEAFF. The CDR3 coding sequence is TGTGCCAGCAGTTCTGGGGGAAACACTGAAGCTTTCTTT.

V is TRBV3-1 (or the pseudogene TRBV3-2) and J is TRBJ2-1; 10 bases are shared with TRBD2. V trimming: 1 base; J trimming: 9 bases; junction bases outside the gene matches: 9. Germline loops: CDR1 LGHDT, CDR2 YNNKEL (reference sequence). The CDR3 has 16 amino acids. Written as DNA, the CDR3 is TGTGCCAGCAGCCAAGTGGGCCTAGCGGGGGCGGGTGAGCAGTTCTTC. Translated: CASSQVGLAGAGEQFF.

The chain links TRBV5-5 to TRBJ2-2; D ambiguous. Germline CDR1 reads SGHKS; CDR2 reads YYEKEE (reference sequence). This CDR3 has 12 amino acids. Trimming shortened V by 4 bases and J by 5 bases, and 6 bases separated the two germline ends. The CDR3 bases are TGTGCCAGCAGCCCGAGTACCGGGGAGCTGTTTTTT. This translates into CASSPSTGELFF.

The rearrangement links TRBV13 to TRBJ2-5; 8 nucleotides match TRBD1. The J segment lost 3 bases and the V segment lost 5 bases, leaving 8 bases of the junction unmatched. CDR3 length: 15 amino acids. Germline V gene lookup returns CDR1 PRHDT and CDR2 FYEKMQ (reference sequence). The CDR3 DNA follows: TGTGCCAGCAGCCCCAGACCGGGACAGGAAGAGACCCAGTACTTC. It codes for CASSPRPGQEETQYF.

The J gene is TRBJ1-1, the V gene TRBV27; 9 nucleotides line up with TRBD1. With V trimmed by 0 bases and J by 7 bases, 15 bases remained unmatched. CDR3 size: 18 residues. Germline V CDR1 and CDR2: MNHEY, SMNVEV (reference sequence). The DNA for the CDR3 is TGTGCCAGCAGTTTATCGGGGGGACAGGGCCTCTGGGGAGATGAAGCTTTCTTT. It translates to CASSLSGGQGLWGDEAFF.

This chain uses TRBV5-1 with TRBJ1-2, with 7 bases aligning to TRBD1. Germline values: CDR1 SGHRS, CDR2 YFSETQ. J lost 5 bases, V lost 5 bases, and 15 bases had no gene match. This CDR3 contains 16 residues. CDR3 loop: CASRPGTALGLYGYTF. CDR3 nucleotides: TGCGCCAGCAGGCCCGGGACAGCCCTCGGCTTGTATGGCTACACCTTC. The entire variable domain, with the rest obtained from reference TRBV5-1 and TRBJ1-2, is as follows: KAGVTQTPRYLIKTRGQQVTLSCSPISGHRSVSWYQQTPGQGLQFLFEYFSETQRNKGNFPGRFSGRQFSNSRSEMNVSTLELGDSALYLCASRPGTALGLYGYTFGSGTRLTVV.

The V call is TRBV7-2, the J call TRBJ1-1; the match to TRBD1 covers 9 bases. Unmatched junction bases numbered 4, after V lost 5 bases and J lost 0 bases. This CDR3 comprises 15 residues. The germline V gene has CDR1 SGHTA and CDR2 FQGNSA. CDR3: CASSRRTGVNTEAFF. The CDR3 DNA sequence: TGTGCCAGCAGCCGGCGGACAGGGGTGAACACTGAAGCTTTCTTT.

This clone was seen a handful of times. This sequence joins TRBV4-2 and TRBJ2-7; tentative D call: TRBD1 (6 bases). The CDR3 runs 15 residues. CDR1 is LGHNA, CDR2 YNFKEQ, per germline. With 0 bases removed from V and 2 bases from J, the gap between germline ends came to 11 bases. The CDR3 loop reads CASSQEGDNTYEQYF. In nucleotides, the CDR3 is TGTGCCAGCAGCCAAGAGGGGGACAATACCTACGAGCAGTACTTC.

J is TRBJ1-4 and V is TRBV28, with a weak D call TRBD1 (5 bases). Germline values: CDR1 MDHEN, CDR2 SYDVKM. The CDR3 is 15 amino acids. V was shortened by 6 bases and J by 5 bases, with 16 bases between the two germline ends. Here the CDR3 reads CASSPPSAGNEKLFF. CDR3 sequence (DNA): TGTGCCAGCAGCCCCCCAAGCGCAGGGAATGAAAAACTGTTTTTT.

V is TRBV5-6 and J is TRBJ1-4, with D possibly TRBD1 on 5 matching bases. Germline loops: CDR1 SGHDT, CDR2 YYEEEE. With 0 bases removed from V and 4 bases from J, the gap between germline ends came to 10 bases. CDR3 length equals 15 residues. CDR3 sequence (DNA): TGTGCCAGCAGCTTGGGCAGGGCCTTTAATGAAAAACTGTTTTTT. Its translation is CASSLGRAFNEKLFF. The full variable domain, rest sourced from reference TRBV5-6 and TRBJ1-4, is DAGVTQSPTHLIKTRGQQVTLRCSPKSGHDTVSWYQQALGQGPQFIFQYYEEEERQRGNFPDRFSGHQFPNYSSELNVNALLLGDSALYLCASSLGRAFNEKLFFGSGTQLSVL.

The chain carries TRBV12-3 or TRBV12-4 and TRBJ1-3; D uncertain. The CDR3 contains 12 residues. Trimming pared 6 bases from V and 10 bases from J, leaving 13 bases between. The CDR3, as DNA: TGTGCCAGCAGGGGAGAGCTTTTAACCATATATTTT. This sequence encodes CASRGELLTIYF.

The rearrangement uses TRBV3-1 (or the pseudogene TRBV3-2) and TRBJ1-6; D is unresolved. CDR3 length: 15 amino acids. CDR1 is LGHDT, CDR2 YNNKEL, per germline (reference sequence). V was clipped by 6 bases and J by 0 bases, with 9 bases between them. CDR3 DNA sequence: TGTGCCAGCAGAGACGGGAGCTCCTATAATTCACCCCTCCACTTT. Translating gives CASRDGSSYNSPLHF.

The chain has TRBV5-6 and TRBJ1-2; D may be TRBD1 (6 bases). From germline, CDR1 is SGHDT and CDR2 YYEEEE. Trimming stripped 0 bases from V and 8 bases from J, with 20 bases between. The CDR3 totals 16 residues. CDR3 DNA sequence: TGTGCCAGCAGCTTGGCCTCGGTCGGACAGTTAATCGGCTACACCTTC. It translates to CASSLASVGQLIGYTF.

The rearrangement links TRBV5-1 to TRBJ2-7; D perhaps matches TRBD2 (6 bases). The V gene lost 5 bases and the J gene lost 4 bases, with 19 bases spanning the gap. The CDR3 is 15 residues long. Germline CDR1 SGHRS, CDR2 YFSETQ. CDR3 sequence reads: CASRPTRGSGYEQYF. Written as DNA, the CDR3 is TGCGCCAGCAGACCAACCCGGGGGAGCGGGTACGAGCAGTACTTC.

The rearrangement links TRBV27 to TRBJ1-2; D is unclear. V lost 0 bases, J lost 3 bases, and 8 bases lay in between. The CDR3 is 14 residues long. Germline V gene lookup returns CDR1 MNHEY and CDR2 SMNVEV (reference sequence). The CDR3 sequence is CASSLSGRYYGYTF. The DNA of the CDR3 is TGTGCCAGCAGTTTATCGGGCAGGTACTATGGCTACACCTTC.